This T cell receptor (beta chain) was found in a study of OX40 agonist ivuxolimab in advanced cancers. Assay: immunoSEQ multiplex PCR; the TCRdb copy retains only in-frame clones and omits some. The sample holds some 80,000 clones, more than 80% seen once. This clone appeared a single time. V lost 4 bases and J lost 2, with 9 bases in between. Germline CDR1 is SQVTM and CDR2 is ANQGSEA. This CDR3 region has 12 residues. Samples were taken at baseline and on day 1 of cycles 4 and 7. The sequence derives from an adult with an advanced solid tumor such as melanoma, head and neck, liver or kidney cancer. This chain connects TRBV29-1 to TRBJ2-7; D possibly corresponds to TRBD2 (6 bases). Specimen: CD4+ or CD8+ T cells sorted from blood, collected in a trial of the OX40 agonist ivuxolimab. CDR3 sequence reads: CSVVWGAYEQYF. CDR3 sequence (DNA): TGCAGCGTTGTGTGGGGGGCCTACGAGCAGTACTTC.